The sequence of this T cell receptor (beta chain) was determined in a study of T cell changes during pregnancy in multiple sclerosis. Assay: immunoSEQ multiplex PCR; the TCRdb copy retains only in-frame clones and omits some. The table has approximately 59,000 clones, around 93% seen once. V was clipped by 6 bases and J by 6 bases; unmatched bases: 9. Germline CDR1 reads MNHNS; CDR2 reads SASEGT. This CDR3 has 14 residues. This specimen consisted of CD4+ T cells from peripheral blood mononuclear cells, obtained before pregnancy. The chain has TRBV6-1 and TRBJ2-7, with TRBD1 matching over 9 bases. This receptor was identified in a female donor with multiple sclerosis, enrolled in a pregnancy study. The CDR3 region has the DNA TGTGCCAGCAGAAGAATTGGACAGGGGATCGAGCAGTACTTC. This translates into CASRRIGQGIEQYF.